This is a list of T cell receptor beta chains from one sample in a study of T cell repertoires in aging, cancer and after chemotherapy. TCRdb itself ran the multiplex PCR reads through MiXCR, one entry per CDR3 protein. This table has about 1,200 distinct CDR3 sequences, around a quarter appearing once. The specimen sequenced was blood. The receptor set was obtained from a human donor with a solid tumor. The donor label of this sample is uncertain. Both conserved end residues are trimmed from each CDR3. The listing skips clone size in some rows; elsewhere it reads once, few, many or a size class.

V gene	J gene	CDR3 length	clone size	CDR3 protein
TRBV29-1	TRBJ2-3	13	NA	SVHESISSKDTQY
TRBV30	TRBJ2-7	11	large	AGRLAGGREQY
TRBV30	TRBJ2-7	9	large	AWAQGYEQY
TRBV6-5	TRBJ2-5	12	NA	ASSYAGQAGTQY
TRBV10-3	TRBJ1-3	13	few	AISPRQGPGNTIY
TRBV7-9	TRBJ2-1	13	few	ASSLGGLSYNEQF
TRBV6-4	TRBJ2-1	15	NA	ASSDSASGGGYNEQF
TRBV11-2	TRBJ2-7	13	NA	ASSLESGGHAEQY
TRBV20-1	TRBJ1-5	13	few	SASDHRGMNQPQH
TRBV7-6	TRBJ2-7	15	large	ASSLAGRGQISYEQY
TRBV10-1	TRBJ1-6	11	NA	ASSAGIGSPLH
TRBV13	TRBJ1-5	16	NA	ASSVPVGRGDGNQPQH
TRBV25-1	TRBJ2-7	10	NA	ASSNLPYEQY
TRBV27	TRBJ1-1	17	few	ASSFWGGAGGFVNTEAF
TRBV9	TRBJ2-3	13	NA	ASSVVQGATDTQY
TRBV6-5	TRBJ2-1	11	NA	ASNDGLNNKQF
TRBV27	TRBJ1-5	13	few	ASSPGQGLDQPQH
TRBV11-2	TRBJ2-7	14	few	ASSLTGGQGWYEQY
TRBV7-9	TRBJ2-2	13	few	ASSSTSANTGELF
TRBV5-6	TRBJ2-1	11	NA	ASSSRRRSEQF
TRBV6-5	TRBJ1-2	11	large	ASRYDIDYGYT
TRBV18	TRBJ1-5	12	NA	ASSLGQLNQPQH
TRBV29-1	TRBJ1-5	11	large	SVAQGRSEPQH
TRBV7-2	TRBJ2-3	10	once	ASTPRTDTQY
TRBV28	TRBJ2-7	12	once	ASQGYPAPYEQY
TRBV19	TRBJ2-7	13	few	ASSMSGTGFYEQY
TRBV19	TRBJ2-7	14	large	ASSRSSGGFSYEQY
TRBV6-5	TRBJ1-2	13	NA	ASSAQYRGEYGYT
TRBV7-9	TRBJ1-3	13	large	ASSPTASHGNTIY
TRBV6-5	TRBJ1-3	12	few	ASNPGTSGNTIY
TRBV20-1	TRBJ2-1	12	NA	SANSPNSYNEQF
TRBV20-1	TRBJ2-3	14	once	SARAPGLALTDTQY
TRBV7-9	TRBJ2-3	13	NA	ASSLAVLPTDTQY
TRBV5-1	TRBJ2-5	13	once	ASSSPGQQQETQY
TRBV19	TRBJ1-6	14	few	ASSQRADRGVWPLH
TRBV11-3	TRBJ2-1	12	NA	ASSPGTGRNEQF
TRBV7-3	TRBJ2-3	14	few	ASSQGLGLGTDTQY
TRBV29-1	TRBJ1-4	12	large	SVGGGQGGEKLF
TRBV29-1	TRBJ2-3	12	large	SVERSAGTDTQY
TRBV6-5	TRBJ2-5	13	few	ASRYTSGSRETQY
TRBV28	TRBJ1-2	10	few	ASSLWGDGYT
TRBV6-6	TRBJ2-7	13	large	ASSYRQGNSYEQY
TRBV20-1	TRBJ1-3	12	few	SAGGLSSGNTIY
TRBV7-2	TRBJ2-3	11	few	ASSFLGTDTQY
TRBV12-3/TRBV12-4	TRBJ2-5	9	few	ASSLRETQY
TRBV7-2	TRBJ2-3	14	NA	ARSLASGGASDTQY
TRBV13	TRBJ2-6	16	few	ASSLARQGTSGANVLT
TRBV30	TRBJ1-1	10	large	AWSVGQGVAF
TRBV19	TRBJ2-1	15	NA	ASSIDSGTGLNNEQF
TRBV27	TRBJ1-4	14	NA	ASRSLTVRMDEKLF
TRBV20-1	TRBJ2-1	15	hyperexpanded	SASGTSGGLGGNEQF
TRBV20-1	TRBJ2-3	11	NA	SASSGSTDTQY
TRBV6-5	TRBJ2-7	13	large	ASTSSRGRSDEQY
TRBV5-1	TRBJ2-2	14	NA	ASSLAGTGSTGELF